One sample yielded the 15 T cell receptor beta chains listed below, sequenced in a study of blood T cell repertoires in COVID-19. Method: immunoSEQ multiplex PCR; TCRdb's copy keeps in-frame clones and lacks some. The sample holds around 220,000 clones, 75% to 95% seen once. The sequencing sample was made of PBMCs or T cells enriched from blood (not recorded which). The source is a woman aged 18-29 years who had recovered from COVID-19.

The chain's CDR3 is CASSFGTGASGELFF. The CDR3 DNA is TGTGCCAGCAGCTTCGGGACAGGGGCCAGCGGGGAGCTGTTTTTT. The chain joins TRBV7-8 to TRBJ2-2; 10 bases align to TRBD1. The CDR3 is 15 residues long. With V trimmed by 3 bases and J by 7 bases, 5 bases remained unmatched. In germline, CDR1 is SGHVS, CDR2 FQNEAQ.

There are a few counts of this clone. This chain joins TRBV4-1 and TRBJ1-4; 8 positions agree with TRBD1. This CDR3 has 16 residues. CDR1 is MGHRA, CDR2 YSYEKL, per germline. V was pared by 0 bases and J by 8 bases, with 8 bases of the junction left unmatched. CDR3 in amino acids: CASSQDRTGLWEKLFF. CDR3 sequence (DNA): TGCGCCAGCAGCCAAGATCGGACAGGGTTATGGGAAAAACTGTTTTTT.

Here the CDR3 reads CASSVEDRSLRRNTEAFF. The CDR3 DNA sequence: TGTGCCAGCAGCGTAGAGGACAGATCTCTTAGAAGGAACACTGAAGCTTTCTTT. The chain employs TRBV9 and TRBJ1-1, with D maybe TRBD1 (6 bases). This CDR3 has 18 amino acids. The V end was cut by 0 bases, the J end by 1 base, with 19 bases between. Germline loops: CDR1 SGDLS, CDR2 YYNGEE.

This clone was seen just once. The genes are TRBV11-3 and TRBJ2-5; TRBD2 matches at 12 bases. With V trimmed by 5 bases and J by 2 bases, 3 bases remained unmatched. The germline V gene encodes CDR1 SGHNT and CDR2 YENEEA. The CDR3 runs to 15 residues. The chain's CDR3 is CASSPGTSGQETQYF. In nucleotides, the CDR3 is TGTGCCAGCAGCCCTGGGACTAGCGGGCAAGAGACCCAGTACTTC.

In DNA form, the CDR3 reads TGTGCCAGTAGATGGCAGGGAACGAGCAATCAGCCCCAGCATTTT. Translated: CASRWQGTSNQPQHF. The rearrangement joins TRBV19 to TRBJ1-5; possibly TRBD1 for D (5 bases). The CDR3 extends over 15 amino acids. Per germline, CDR1 LNHDA and CDR2 SQIVND (reference sequence). Trimming took 6 bases from V and 1 from J, leaving 13 bases between them.

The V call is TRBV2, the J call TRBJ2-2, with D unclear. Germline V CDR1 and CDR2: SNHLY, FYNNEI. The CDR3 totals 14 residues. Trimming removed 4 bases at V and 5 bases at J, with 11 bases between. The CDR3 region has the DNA TGTGCCAGCAGTGGAGTATCCCGTACCGGGGAGCTGTTTTTT. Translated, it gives CASSGVSRTGELFF. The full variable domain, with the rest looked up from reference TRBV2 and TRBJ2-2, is EPEVTQTPSHQVTQMGQEVILRCVPISNHLYFYWYRQILGQKVEFLVSFYNNEISEKSEIFDDQFSVERPDGSNFTLKIRSTKLEDSAMYFCASSGVSRTGELFFGEGSRLTVL.

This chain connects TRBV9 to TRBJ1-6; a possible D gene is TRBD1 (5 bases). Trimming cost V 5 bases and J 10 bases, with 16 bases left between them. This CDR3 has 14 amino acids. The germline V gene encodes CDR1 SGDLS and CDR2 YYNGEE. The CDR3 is CASSPGPVASPLHF. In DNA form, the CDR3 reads TGTGCCAGCAGTCCAGGGCCCGTGGCATCACCCCTCCACTTT.

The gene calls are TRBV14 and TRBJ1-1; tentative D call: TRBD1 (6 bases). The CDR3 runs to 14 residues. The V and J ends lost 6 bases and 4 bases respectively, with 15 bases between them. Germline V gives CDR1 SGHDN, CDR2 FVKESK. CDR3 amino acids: CASSHRVLGTEAFF. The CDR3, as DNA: TGTGCCAGCAGTCACAGGGTGTTGGGCACTGAAGCTTTCTTT.

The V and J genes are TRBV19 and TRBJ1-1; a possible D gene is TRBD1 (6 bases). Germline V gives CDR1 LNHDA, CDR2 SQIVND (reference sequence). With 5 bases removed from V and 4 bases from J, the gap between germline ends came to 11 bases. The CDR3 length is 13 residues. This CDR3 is CASSAGVFTEAFF. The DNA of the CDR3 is TGTGCCAGTAGTGCAGGGGTTTTCACTGAAGCTTTCTTT.

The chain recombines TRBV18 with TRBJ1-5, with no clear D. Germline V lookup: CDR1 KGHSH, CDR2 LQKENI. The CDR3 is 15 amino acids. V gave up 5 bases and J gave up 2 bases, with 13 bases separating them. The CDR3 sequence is CASSLVGQGNQPQHF. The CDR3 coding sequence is TGTGCCAGCTCATTGGTGGGCCAGGGCAATCAGCCCCAGCATTTT. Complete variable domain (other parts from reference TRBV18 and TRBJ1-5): NAGVMQNPRHLVRRRGQEARLRCSPMKGHSHVYWYRQLPEEGLKFMVYLQKENIIDESGMPKERFSAEFPKEGPSILRIQQVVRGDSAAYFCASSLVGQGNQPQHFGDGTRLSIL.

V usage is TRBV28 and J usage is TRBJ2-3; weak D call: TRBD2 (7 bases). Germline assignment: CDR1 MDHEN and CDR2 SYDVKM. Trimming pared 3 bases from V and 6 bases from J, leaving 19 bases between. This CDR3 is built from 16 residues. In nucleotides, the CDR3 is TGTGCCAGCAGTTTTGGGGGCCCCCTGGGGGGGGATACGCAGTATTTT. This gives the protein CASSFGGPLGGDTQYF.

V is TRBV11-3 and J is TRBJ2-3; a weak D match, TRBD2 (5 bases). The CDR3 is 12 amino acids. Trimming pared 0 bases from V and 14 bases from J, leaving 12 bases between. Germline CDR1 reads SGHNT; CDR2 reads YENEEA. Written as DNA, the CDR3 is TGTGCCAGCAGCTTAGACCCGGGCGAGGGGTATTTT. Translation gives CASSLDPGEGYF.

This CDR3 is CASSTGGEAFPEAFF. In nucleotides, the CDR3 is TGTGCCAGCAGTACCGGGGGGGAAGCCTTCCCTGAAGCTTTCTTT. V usage is TRBV2 and J usage is TRBJ1-1; a weak D match, TRBD1 (5 bases). The V end lost 5 bases, the J end lost 6 bases, and 19 bases lay between the germline ends. Germline V gives CDR1 SNHLY, CDR2 FYNNEI. The CDR3 consists of 15 residues. The complete variable domain, with remaining parts taken from reference TRBV2 and TRBJ1-1, reads EPEVTQTPSHQVTQMGQEVILRCVPISNHLYFYWYRQILGQKVEFLVSFYNNEISEKSEIFDDQFSVERPDGSNFTLKIRSTKLEDSAMYFCASSTGGEAFPEAFFGQGTRLTVV.

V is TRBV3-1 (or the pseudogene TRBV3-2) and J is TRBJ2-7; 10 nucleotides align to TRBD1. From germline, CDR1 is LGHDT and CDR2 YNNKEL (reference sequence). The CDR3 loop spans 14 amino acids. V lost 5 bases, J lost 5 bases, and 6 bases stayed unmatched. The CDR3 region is CASSLSGTGDEQYF. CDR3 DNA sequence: TGTGCCAGCAGCTTGTCCGGGACAGGGGACGAGCAGTACTTC.

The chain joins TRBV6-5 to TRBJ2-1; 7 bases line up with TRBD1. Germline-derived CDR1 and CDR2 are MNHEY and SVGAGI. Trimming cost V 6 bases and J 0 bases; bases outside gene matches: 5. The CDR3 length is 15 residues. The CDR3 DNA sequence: TGTGCCAGCAGGCAGACAGGGCGCTCCTACAATGAGCAGTTCTTC. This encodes CASRQTGRSYNEQFF.